This passage covers 24 T cell receptor beta chains from one sample sequenced in a study of T cell changes during pregnancy in multiple sclerosis. Repertoires were generated with immunoSEQ multiplex PCR, while TCRdb's copy carries only in-frame clones and drops some. This sample carries under 45,000 clones, 90% to 95% of them seen once, and the ten largest clones take 0.47%. The material was CD4+ T cells from peripheral blood mononuclear cells, obtained in the second trimester of pregnancy. All receptors derive from a female donor in good health, enrolled as a control in a pregnancy study.

This rearrangement joins TRBV5-1 to TRBJ2-1; D may be TRBD1 (6 bases). Germline CDR1 is SGHRS and CDR2 is YFSETQ. The CDR3 length is 15 residues. Trimming removed 4 bases from V and 2 bases from J, with 13 bases in between. CDR3 DNA sequence: TGCGCCAGCAGCGCCGGGACACCCACCTACAATGAGCAGTTCTTC. This sequence encodes CASSAGTPTYNEQFF. Full variable domain (outside the CDR3, taken from reference TRBV5-1 and TRBJ2-1): KAGVTQTPRYLIKTRGQQVTLSCSPISGHRSVSWYQQTPGQGLQFLFEYFSETQRNKGNFPGRFSGRQFSNSRSEMNVSTLELGDSALYLCASSAGTPTYNEQFFGPGTRLTVL.

V is TRBV30 and J is TRBJ2-5; 7 bases line up with TRBD2. Germline trimming cut 1 base from V and 5 bases from J; bases unmatched to any gene: 10. The CDR3 contains 15 residues. The germline V gene encodes CDR1 GTSNPN and CDR2 SVGIG (reference sequence). The CDR3: CAWSGLAGPWETQYF. As DNA, the CDR3 is TGTGCCTGGAGTGGATTAGCGGGTCCATGGGAGACCCAGTACTTC.

This sequence joins TRBV19 and TRBJ2-5; D is perhaps TRBD1 (6 bases). Germline CDR1 and CDR2: LNHDA and SQIVND (reference sequence). The ends were cut back, 4 bases at V and 8 bases at J, with 23 bases in the middle. There are 16 residues in the CDR3. The CDR3 here is CASSTKSRTERSTQYF. The CDR3 DNA is TGTGCCAGTAGTACCAAATCCAGGACAGAAAGGAGTACCCAGTACTTC. Variable domain in full (rest from reference TRBV19 and TRBJ2-5): DGGITQSPKYLFRKEGQNVTLSCEQNLNHDAMYWYRQDPGQGLRLIYYSQIVNDFQKGDIAEGYSVSREKKESFPLTVTSAQKNPTAFYLCASSTKSRTERSTQYFGPGTRLLVL.

The chain links TRBV19 to TRBJ2-3, with TRBD1 matching 7 bases. The V segment lost 7 bases and the J segment 4 bases; nucleotides outside the gene matches: 11. Looked up from germline, CDR1 is LNHDA and CDR2 is SQIVND (reference sequence). The CDR3 loop spans 15 amino acids. Here the CDR3 DNA reads TGTGCCAGTATGGATAAGGGGGCAGATGCAGATACGCAGTATTTT. Translation gives CASMDKGADADTQYF.

V is TRBV29-1 and J is TRBJ1-2; TRBD1 agrees at 9 bases. CDR1 SQVTM and CDR2 ANQGSEA come from the germline V gene. Unmatched junction bases numbered 4, after V lost 7 bases and J lost 4 bases. The CDR3 contains 12 residues. CDR3 sequence reads: CSEQTGGYGYTF. The CDR3 region has the DNA TGCAGCGAACAGACAGGGGGCTATGGCTACACCTTC. The full variable domain, completed using reference TRBV29-1 and TRBJ1-2, is SAVISQKPSRDICQRGTSLTIQCQVDSQVTMMFWYRQQPGQSLTLIATANQGSEATYESGFVIDKFPISRPNLTFSTLTVSNMSPEDSSIYLCSEQTGGYGYTFGSGTRLTVV.

The rearrangement joins TRBV2 to TRBJ2-7, with a tentative D call TRBD2 (7 bases). V lost 5 bases, J lost 8 bases, and 25 bases lay in between. Germline loops: CDR1 SNHLY, CDR2 FYNNEI. The CDR3 consists of 16 residues. CDR3 nucleotides: TGTGCCAGCAGTAAACTCCTGGGGGCGGGGGTTTACAAGCAGTACTTC. Translating gives CASSKLLGAGVYKQYF. Full variable domain (missing parts from reference TRBV2 and TRBJ2-7): EPEVTQTPSHQVTQMGQEVILRCVPISNHLYFYWYRQILGQKVEFLVSFYNNEISEKSEIFDDQFSVERPDGSNFTLKIRSTKLEDSAMYFCASSKLLGAGVYKQYFGPGTRLTVT.

The V call is TRBV29-1, the J call TRBJ2-2, with D perhaps TRBD2 (5 bases). The germline V and J ends were trimmed by 6 bases and 4 bases, with 15 bases remaining between them. The CDR3 loop spans 14 amino acids. Looked up from germline, CDR1 is SQVTM and CDR2 is ANQGSEA. The CDR3 DNA reads as TGCAGCGTGAAGGGCGGTGGAGGCACCGGGGAGCTGTTTTTT. It translates to CSVKGGGGTGELFF.

The rearrangement links TRBV6-5 to TRBJ2-3; TRBD2 matches at 12 bases. V trimming: 9 bases; J trimming: 0 bases; junction bases outside the gene matches: 4. The CDR3 consists of 15 residues. CDR1 is MNHEY, CDR2 SVGAGI, per germline. DNA for the CDR3: TGTGCCAGTCGGACTAGCGGGGCTAGCACAGATACGCAGTATTTT. Its translation: CASRTSGASTDTQYF.

The chain links TRBV2 to TRBJ2-3; 7 positions agree with TRBD2. After removal of 7 bases from V and 0 bases from J, the junction contained 7 bases not matched to a gene. The CDR3 loop spans 15 amino acids. Germline V gene sequence: CDR1 SNHLY, CDR2 FYNNEI. The CDR3 sequence is CASNLGLGSTDTQYF. CDR3 sequence (DNA): TGTGCCAGCAATCTAGGACTAGGTAGCACAGATACGCAGTATTTT.

This chain uses TRBV30 with TRBJ1-4, with D possibly matching TRBD1 (6 bases). Trimming left V 5 bases short and J 3 bases short, with 10 bases between. CDR1 is GTSNPN and CDR2 is SVGIG in the germline V gene (reference sequence). This CDR3 has 13 residues. For the CDR3, the DNA is TGTGCCTGGCGGACAGAAGCTAATGAAAAACTGTTTTTT. Encoded protein: CAWRTEANEKLFF.

V usage is TRBV7-9 and J usage is TRBJ2-1; D is uncertain. Germline CDR1 SEHNR, CDR2 FQNEAQ (reference sequence). This CDR3 comprises 13 residues. V dropped 5 bases and J dropped 9 bases, with 14 bases sitting between them. CDR3 nucleotides: TGTGCCAGCAGCCCCCGGGTAGTGGGTGAGCAGTTCTTC. Amino acid sequence: CASSPRVVGEQFF.

The V and J genes are TRBV29-1 and TRBJ2-3; 8 nucleotides line up with TRBD1. The CDR3 is 17 amino acids. Germline V gene sequence: CDR1 SQVTM, CDR2 ANQGSEA. V shed 2 bases and J 1 base; nucleotides not matched to a gene: 11. The CDR3 sequence: CSVENHRGSIGTDTQYF. CDR3 bases: TGCAGCGTTGAAAACCACAGGGGGAGTATTGGCACAGATACGCAGTATTTT.

The CDR3, as DNA: TGTGCCAGCAGCCTGGACAGCCCTAACTATGGCTACACCTTC. Its translation: CASSLDSPNYGYTF. The chain recombines TRBV7-8 with TRBJ1-2; D perhaps matches TRBD1 (6 bases). The CDR3 has 14 residues. The V end lost 5 bases, the J end lost 0 bases, and 10 bases lay between the germline ends. Germline loops: CDR1 SGHVS, CDR2 FQNEAQ. Based on the CDR3 plus reference TRBV7-8 and TRBJ1-2, the full variable domain is GAGVSQSPRYKVAKRGQDVALRCDPISGHVSLFWYQQALGQGPEFLTYFQNEAQLDKSGLPSDRFFAERPEGSVSTLKIQRTQQEDSAVYLCASSLDSPNYGYTFGSGTRLTVV.

The V and J genes are TRBV19 and TRBJ2-7; TRBD2 might be the D (6 bases). The V end lost 2 bases, the J end lost 5 bases, and 13 bases lay between the germline ends. This CDR3 has 14 amino acids. CDR1 LNHDA and CDR2 SQIVND come from the germline V gene (reference sequence). The CDR3 DNA is TGTGCCAGTAGTATACACCGGGGGTCGAACGAGCAGTACTTC. It yields the protein CASSIHRGSNEQYF.

The chain is built from TRBV10-1 and TRBJ2-1; 7 positions match TRBD2. Unmatched junction bases numbered 3, after V lost 3 bases and J lost 7 bases. This CDR3 has 13 amino acids. Per the germline V gene, CDR1 is WNHNN and CDR2 is SYGVQD (reference sequence). Here the CDR3 reads CASSERRENEQFF. Here the CDR3 DNA reads TGCGCCAGCAGTGAAAGGCGGGAGAATGAGCAGTTCTTC.

The V gene is TRBV28, the J gene TRBJ1-1, with D possibly TRBD1 on 5 matching bases. V was shortened by 5 bases and J by 6 bases, with 10 bases between the two germline ends. Germline lookup yields CDR1 MDHEN and CDR2 SYDVKM. This CDR3 is 12 amino acids long. The CDR3 nucleotides are TGTGCCAGCAGTCCCTGGGGGGCTGAAGCTTTCTTT. Translating it yields CASSPWGAEAFF.

This clone was recorded only once. V usage is TRBV7-9 and J usage is TRBJ2-7, with D hard to call. V lost 0 bases and J lost 2, with 8 bases in between. Germline loops: CDR1 SEHNR, CDR2 FQNEAQ (reference sequence). The length of the CDR3 is 14 residues. CDR3 residues: CASSLAGRTYEQYF. CDR3 coding DNA: TGTGCCAGCAGCTTAGCCGGCAGGACCTACGAGCAGTACTTC.

The rearrangement joins TRBV6-1 to TRBJ1-2; 9 bases line up with TRBD1. Germline values: CDR1 MNHNS, CDR2 SASEGT. This CDR3 has 19 residues. Trimming at V came to 4 bases and at J to 5 bases, leaving 20 bases not matched to a gene. The CDR3 loop reads CASSALAGTGMSSPYGYTF. CDR3 sequence (DNA): TGTGCCAGCAGTGCCCTCGCCGGGACAGGGATGTCATCTCCTTATGGCTACACCTTC.

Comments on this clone: At one of its ends the junction is not consistent with the germline gene, which may arise from a read error. The chain carries TRBV29-1 and TRBJ1-1, with a tentative D call TRBD1 (5 bases). The CDR3 covers 13 residues. From germline, CDR1 is SQVTM and CDR2 ANQGSEA. The CDR3 nucleotides read TGCAGCGTGGAAGGCCACCAGGGCACTGAAGCTTTCTTT. The encoded protein is CSVEGHQGTEAFF.

The chain recombines TRBV9 with TRBJ2-2; 8 bases match TRBD2. This CDR3 region has 14 residues. Germline CDR1 is SGDLS and CDR2 is YYNGEE. The V and J ends lost 3 bases and 6 bases, in that order; junction bases with no gene match: 4. CDR3 DNA sequence: TGTGCCAGCAGCGCCCATAGCGGGGCCGGGGAGCTGTTTTTT. Protein product: CASSAHSGAGELFF.

The rearrangement uses TRBV7-8 and TRBJ1-3; unclear D gene. The length of the CDR3 is 14 residues. Germline CDR1 reads SGHVS; CDR2 reads FQNEAQ. V lost 7 bases to trimming and J lost 2 bases, with 12 bases between them. The CDR3 DNA reads TGTGCCAGCACCCCGGTTTCTGCTGGAAACACCATATATTTT. Translated, it gives CASTPVSAGNTIYF.

The J gene is TRBJ2-2, the V gene TRBV10-3, with 13 bases lining up with TRBD2. CDR1 and CDR2 from the germline V gene are ENHRY and SYGVKD. The CDR3 consists of 14 residues. Trimming at V came to 8 bases and at J to 6 bases, leaving 3 bases not matched to a gene. CDR3 amino acids: CAISGLAGAGELFF. The DNA of the CDR3 is TGTGCCATCTCCGGACTAGCGGGAGCCGGGGAGCTGTTTTTT.

The V call is TRBV5-4, the J call TRBJ1-2; no definite D call. This CDR3 comprises 13 residues. CDR1 SGHNT and CDR2 YYREEE come from the germline V gene (reference sequence). V shed 0 bases and J shed 8 bases, with 11 bases lying between them. The CDR3 loop reads CASSLDGSWGYTF. The CDR3 DNA reads as TGTGCCAGCAGCTTGGACGGGTCTTGGGGCTACACCTTC.

The genes are TRBV6-1 and TRBJ2-7; possible D gene TRBD1, 5 bases. This CDR3 region has 14 residues. Germline CDR1 MNHNS, CDR2 SASEGT. Between the trimmed V and J ends, which lost 3 bases and 5 bases, there was a span of 14 bases. This chain's CDR3 is CASSDGRALNEQYF. Here the CDR3 DNA reads TGTGCCAGCAGTGATGGCAGGGCCTTGAACGAGCAGTACTTC.